Reported below is one TCR beta chain. TCRdb re-analysed the PCR reads in MiXCR, keeping a single row per CDR3 protein. The table lists about 21,000 distinct CDR3 sequences, less than 75% of them singletons. This entry comes from a study of vaccination and CD4 T cells after COVID-19. The V end lost 7 bases, the J end lost 2 bases, and 6 bases lay between the germline ends. In germline, CDR1 is MRHNA, CDR2 SNTAGT. The CDR3 contains 12 residues. Sequenced material: CD4+ T cells from blood, taken before SARS-CoV-2 vaccination. The chain carries TRBV6-4 and TRBJ1-5, with D unclear. This TCR was recovered from a human donor who had recovered from COVID-19. The chain's CDR3 is CASTGGNQPQHF. The CDR3 nucleotides read TGTGCCAGCACAGGAGGCAATCAGCCCCAGCATTTT.